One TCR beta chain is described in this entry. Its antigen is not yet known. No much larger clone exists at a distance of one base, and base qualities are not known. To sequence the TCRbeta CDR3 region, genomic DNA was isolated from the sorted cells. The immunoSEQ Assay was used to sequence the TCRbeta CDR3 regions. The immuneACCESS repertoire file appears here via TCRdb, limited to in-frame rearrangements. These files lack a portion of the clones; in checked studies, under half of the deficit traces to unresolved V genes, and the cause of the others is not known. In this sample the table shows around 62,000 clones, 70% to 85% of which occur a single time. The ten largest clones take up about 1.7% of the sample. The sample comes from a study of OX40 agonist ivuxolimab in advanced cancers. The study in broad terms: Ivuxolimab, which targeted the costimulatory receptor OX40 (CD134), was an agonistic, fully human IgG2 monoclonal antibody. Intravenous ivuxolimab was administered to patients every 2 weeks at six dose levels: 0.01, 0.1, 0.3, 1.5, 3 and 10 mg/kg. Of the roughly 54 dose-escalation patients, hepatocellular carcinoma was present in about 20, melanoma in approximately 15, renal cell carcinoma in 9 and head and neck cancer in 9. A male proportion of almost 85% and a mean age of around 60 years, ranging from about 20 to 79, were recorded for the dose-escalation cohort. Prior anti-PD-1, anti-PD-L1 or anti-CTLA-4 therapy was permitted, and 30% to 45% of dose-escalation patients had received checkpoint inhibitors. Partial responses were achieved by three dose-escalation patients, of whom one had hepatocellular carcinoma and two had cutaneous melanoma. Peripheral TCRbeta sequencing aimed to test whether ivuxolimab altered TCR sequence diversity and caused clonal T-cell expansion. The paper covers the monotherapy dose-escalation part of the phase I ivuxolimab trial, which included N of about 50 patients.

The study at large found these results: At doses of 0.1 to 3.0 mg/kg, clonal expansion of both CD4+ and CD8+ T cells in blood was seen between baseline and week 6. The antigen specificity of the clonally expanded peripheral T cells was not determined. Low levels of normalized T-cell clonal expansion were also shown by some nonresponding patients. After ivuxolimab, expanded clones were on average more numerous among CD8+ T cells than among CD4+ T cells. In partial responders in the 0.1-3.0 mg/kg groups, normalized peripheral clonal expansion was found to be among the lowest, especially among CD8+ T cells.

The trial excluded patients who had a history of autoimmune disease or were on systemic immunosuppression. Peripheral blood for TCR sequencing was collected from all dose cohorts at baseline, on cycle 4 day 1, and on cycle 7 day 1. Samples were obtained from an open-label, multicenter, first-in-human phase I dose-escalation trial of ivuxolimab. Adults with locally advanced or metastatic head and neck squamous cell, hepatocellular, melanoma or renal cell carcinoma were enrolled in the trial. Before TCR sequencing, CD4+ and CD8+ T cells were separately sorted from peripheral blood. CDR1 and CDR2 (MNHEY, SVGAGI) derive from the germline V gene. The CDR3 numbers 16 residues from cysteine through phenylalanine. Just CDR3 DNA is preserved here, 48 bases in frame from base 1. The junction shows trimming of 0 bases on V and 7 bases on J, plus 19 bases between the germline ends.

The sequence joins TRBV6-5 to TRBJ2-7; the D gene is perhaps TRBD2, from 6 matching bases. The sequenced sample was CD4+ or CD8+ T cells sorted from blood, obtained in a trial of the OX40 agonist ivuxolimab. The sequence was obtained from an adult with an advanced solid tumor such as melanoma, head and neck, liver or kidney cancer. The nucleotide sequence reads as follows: TGTGCCAGCAGTTACTCTTTTAGCGGAGGGAGGTGGGAGCAGTACTTC. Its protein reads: CASSYSFSGGRWEQYF.